This T cell receptor (beta chain) was sequenced during a study of siplizumab effects on memory and regulatory T cells. Study-wide findings and caveats: A minor share of alloreactive clones matched unstimulated subsets. Neither a naive nor a memory phenotype was assignable to roughly 75-96% of proliferating CD4+ or CD8+ clones. Major contributors to the alloresponse seemed to be naive T cells, which also appeared more diverse than memory cells. Proliferating siplizumab-culture Treg suppressive function went unconfirmed.

Details on this clone: What it binds is not known.

Generated by immunoSEQ multiplex PCR, the TCRdb table keeps only in-frame clones and is missing some. The sample contains some 100,000 clones, around 95% of which appear only once. This receptor was obtained from a human donor in good health. Sequenced sample: naive CD4+ T cells sorted from blood.

CDR3 amino acids: CASSPQYVGGYTF. CDR3 in DNA: TGTGCCAGCTCACCACAATACGTCGGCGGCTACACCTTC. The chain is built from TRBV18 and TRBJ1-2; D is unclear. With 1 base removed from V and 8 bases from J, the gap between germline ends came to 11 bases. This CDR3 comprises 13 residues. Germline CDR1 is KGHSH and CDR2 is LQKENI.